The 14 T cell receptor beta chains given below trace back to one sample, sequenced in a study of OX40 agonist ivuxolimab in advanced cancers. Profiling relied on immunoSEQ multiplex PCR, and the TCRdb table lists in-frame clones only, not all of them. Among 55,000 to 75,000 clones listed, approximately 90% were seen once. The sequencing here drew on CD4+ or CD8+ T cells sorted from blood, taken in a trial of the OX40 agonist ivuxolimab. These TCRs come from an adult with an advanced solid tumor such as melanoma, head and neck, liver or kidney cancer.

V gene TRBV19 combines with J gene TRBJ2-2; 12 nucleotides align to TRBD2. Trimming took 3 bases from V and 8 from J; bases not matched to a gene: 4. Germline CDR1 reads LNHDA; CDR2 reads SQIVND (reference sequence). This CDR3 region has 15 residues. CDR3 region: CASSMTSGSSGELFF. CDR3 sequence (DNA): TGTGCCAGTAGTATGACTAGCGGGAGTTCGGGGGAGCTGTTTTTT.

This clone appeared a single time. V usage is TRBV5-4 and J usage is TRBJ1-2, with 8 bases fitting TRBD1. The CDR3 totals 14 residues. CDR1 and CDR2 from the germline V gene are SGHNT and YYREEE (reference sequence). With 0 bases clipped from V and 7 bases from J, the junction kept 5 bases outside the gene matches. For the CDR3, the DNA is TGTGCCAGCAGCTTGGACAGGGGGTCAGGTGGCTACACCTTC. Its translation is CASSLDRGSGGYTF.

The chain combines TRBV27 with TRBJ1-5, with TRBD1 as a possible D gene (5 bases). Germline V gene lookup returns CDR1 MNHEY and CDR2 SMNVEV (reference sequence). The CDR3 is 15 residues long. Trimming took 7 bases from V and 3 from J, leaving 16 bases between them. DNA for the CDR3: TGTGCCAGCAATCCGGGACGGGGAGTCAATCAGCCCCAGCATTTT. It codes for CASNPGRGVNQPQHF.

The chain combines TRBV29-1 with TRBJ2-5, with D perhaps matching TRBD1 or TRBD2 (5 bases each). Germline V gene sequence: CDR1 SQVTM, CDR2 ANQGSEA. Trimming cost V 6 bases and J 5 bases, with 13 bases left between them. The length of the CDR3 is 12 residues. The CDR3 reads CSVGDPKETQYF. The CDR3 coding sequence is TGCAGCGTGGGGGACCCAAAGGAGACCCAGTACTTC.

This chain links TRBV5-1 with TRBJ1-5, with D possibly being TRBD1 (5 bases). V was cut by 7 bases and J by 0 bases, with 20 bases left in between. The CDR3 runs to 17 residues. Germline values: CDR1 SGHRS, CDR2 YFSETQ. The CDR3 reads CASGPWTRDYSNQPQHF. CDR3 coding DNA: TGCGCCAGCGGACCCTGGACCAGGGACTATAGCAATCAGCCCCAGCATTTT.

The chain links TRBV6-1 to TRBJ1-2, with TRBD1 identical over 11 bases. Germline loops: CDR1 MNHNS, CDR2 SASEGT. Trimming at V came to 5 bases and at J to 7 bases, leaving 3 bases not matched to a gene. The CDR3 has 13 residues. The CDR3 nucleotides read TGTGCCAGCAGTAGGACAGGGGGCGGTGGCTACACCTTC. Its translation is CASSRTGGGGYTF.

V and J are TRBV4-2 and TRBJ2-5; 11 bases align to TRBD2. The V gene end was trimmed by 0 bases and the J gene end by 4 bases; junction bases not matched to a gene: 10. CDR3 size: 18 residues. Per the germline V gene, CDR1 is LGHNA and CDR2 is YNFKEQ. As DNA, the CDR3 is TGTGCCAGCAGCCAAGATCTGGTAGCGGGAGGGCCTCGAGAGACCCAGTACTTC. Translating gives CASSQDLVAGGPRETQYF.

The genes are TRBV7-3 and TRBJ2-3; D is perhaps TRBD2 (6 bases). CDR3 length: 14 residues. V lost 2 bases and J 8 bases, leaving 14 bases between the germline ends. CDR1 and CDR2 (germline): SGHTA, FQGTGA. CDR3 residues: CASSLESRRGTQYF. The CDR3 DNA reads as TGTGCCAGCAGCTTAGAATCCCGGAGGGGTACGCAGTATTTT.

The genes are TRBV29-1 and TRBJ2-1; possible D gene TRBD2, 6 bases. The CDR3 runs 12 residues. CDR1 SQVTM and CDR2 ANQGSEA come from the germline V gene. V lost 2 bases to trimming and J lost 9 bases, with 11 bases between them. The DNA of the CDR3 is TGCAGCGTTGAAAGTCGGGGAGGTGAGCAGTTCTTC. It codes for CSVESRGGEQFF.

The chain recombines TRBV30 with TRBJ2-3, with D uncertain. This CDR3 is built from 13 residues. Per the germline V gene, CDR1 is GTSNPN and CDR2 is SVGIG (reference sequence). Trimming left V 1 base short and J 4 bases short, with 9 bases between. DNA of the CDR3: TGTGCCTGGAGTGGGGTAGTGTCAGATACGCAGTATTTT. Protein product: CAWSGVVSDTQYF.

This chain uses TRBV9 with TRBJ2-5, with TRBD1 as a possible D gene (6 bases). Germline V gives CDR1 SGDLS, CDR2 YYNGEE. The CDR3 is 13 residues long. V lost 5 bases and J lost 3, with 11 bases in between. The CDR3: CASRKTGEETQYF. CDR3 nucleotide sequence: TGTGCCAGCAGGAAGACAGGAGAAGAGACCCAGTACTTC.

V gene TRBV7-3 combines with J gene TRBJ2-6, with a possible D match to TRBD2 (5 bases). This CDR3 has 17 residues. Germline CDR1 is SGHTA and CDR2 is FQGTGA. V was cut by 5 bases and J by 2 bases, with 16 bases left in between. Here the CDR3 reads CASSPRPFGAGANVLTF. The CDR3 DNA follows: TGTGCCAGCAGCCCCCGGCCCTTCGGGGCTGGGGCCAACGTCCTGACTTTC.

This chain joins TRBV18 and TRBJ1-1; TRBD1 matches at 10 bases. From germline, CDR1 is KGHSH and CDR2 LQKENI. J gave up 4 bases and V 4 bases, and 6 bases lay outside the gene matches. The CDR3 length is 15 residues. CDR3 DNA: TGTGCCAGCTCACAGACAGGGGGCGCGAGCACTGAAGCTTTCTTT. This sequence encodes CASSQTGGASTEAFF.

The V and J genes are TRBV5-6 and TRBJ1-2, with TRBD1 matching 7 bases. The J segment lost 8 bases and the V segment lost 4 bases, leaving 14 bases of the junction unmatched. The CDR3 contains 15 residues. CDR1 SGHDT and CDR2 YYEEEE come from the germline V gene. CDR3 sequence reads: CASSQLSRGGEGYTF. In DNA form, the CDR3 reads TGTGCCAGCAGCCAACTCTCCAGGGGGGGAGAAGGCTACACCTTC.